A single count supports the clone carrying this T cell receptor beta chain. Per the original data handling: Counts of nucleated cells, estimated from reference gene primer amplification, were obtained. Here immunoSEQ multiplex PCR was the method, and the copy in TCRdb shows in-frame clones only, minus some. That table furnishes V, J and clone size, whereas the DNA furnished D and trimming. The sample yields about 170,000 clones, approximately 86% seen once. The sample comes from a study of blood T cell repertoires in COVID-19. Study as a whole: Researchers got acute and convalescent COVID-19 samples from the United States, Italy and Spain. PBMCs, B-cell-depleted T cells, or T cells were the source of the cDNA or gDNA that made up the material.

With V trimmed by 4 bases and J by 11 bases, 12 bases remained unmatched. Germline assignment: CDR1 LGHDT and CDR2 YNNKEL (reference sequence). This CDR3 is 15 amino acids long. J is TRBJ1-1 and V is TRBV3-1 (or the pseudogene TRBV3-2); 11 nucleotides match TRBD1. Input material: peripheral blood. This TCR came from a man aged 60-69 years who had recovered from COVID-19. This chain's CDR3 is CASSPMGQGGKSAFF. CDR3 DNA: TGTGCCAGCAGCCCTATGGGACAGGGGGGAAAAAGCGCTTTCTTT.